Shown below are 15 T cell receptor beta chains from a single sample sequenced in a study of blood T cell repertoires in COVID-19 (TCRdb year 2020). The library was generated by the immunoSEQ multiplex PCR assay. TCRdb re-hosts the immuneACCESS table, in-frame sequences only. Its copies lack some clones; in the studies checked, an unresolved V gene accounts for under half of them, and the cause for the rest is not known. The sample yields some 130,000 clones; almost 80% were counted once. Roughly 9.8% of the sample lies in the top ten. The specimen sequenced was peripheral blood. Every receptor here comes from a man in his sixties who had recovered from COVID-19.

CDR3 protein: CASSLGQGTPYEQYF. The CDR3 region has the DNA TGCGCCAGCAGCTTGGGACAGGGGACCCCCTACGAGCAGTACTTC. V gene TRBV5-1 combines with J gene TRBJ2-7; 8 bases map to TRBD1. CDR3 length equals 15 residues. Germline assignment: CDR1 SGHRS and CDR2 YFSETQ. Germline trimming cut 0 bases from V and 2 bases from J; bases unmatched to any gene: 4.

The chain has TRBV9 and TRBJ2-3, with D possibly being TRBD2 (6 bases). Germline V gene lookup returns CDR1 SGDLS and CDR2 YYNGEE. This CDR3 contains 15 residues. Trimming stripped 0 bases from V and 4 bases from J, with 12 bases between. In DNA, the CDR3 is TGTGCCAGCAGCGTAGGGCCGGGAGAGGCAGATACGCAGTATTTT. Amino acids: CASSVGPGEADTQYF.

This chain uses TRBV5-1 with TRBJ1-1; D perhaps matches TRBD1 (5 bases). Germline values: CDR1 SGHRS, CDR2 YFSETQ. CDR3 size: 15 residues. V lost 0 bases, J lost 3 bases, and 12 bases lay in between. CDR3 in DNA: TGCGCCAGCAGCTTGGGGGGCGCGGGGGACACTGAAGCTTTCTTT. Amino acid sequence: CASSLGGAGDTEAFF.

The CDR3 is CASSYSIAGRDGYTF. CDR3 sequence (DNA): TGTGCCAGCAGTTACTCGATAGCCGGGCGGGATGGCTACACCTTC. V gene TRBV6-5 combines with J gene TRBJ1-2; D uncertain. This CDR3 is built from 15 residues. Trimming took off 0 bases at V and 6 bases at J, with 14 bases between the two ends. Germline V lookup: CDR1 MNHEY, CDR2 SVGAGI.

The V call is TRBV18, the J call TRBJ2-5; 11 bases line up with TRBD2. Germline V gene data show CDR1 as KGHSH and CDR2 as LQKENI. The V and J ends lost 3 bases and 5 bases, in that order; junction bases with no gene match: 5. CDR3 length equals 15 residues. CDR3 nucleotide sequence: TGTGCCAGCTCACCGATAGCGGGAGGGCCGGAGACCCAGTACTTC. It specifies CASSPIAGGPETQYF.

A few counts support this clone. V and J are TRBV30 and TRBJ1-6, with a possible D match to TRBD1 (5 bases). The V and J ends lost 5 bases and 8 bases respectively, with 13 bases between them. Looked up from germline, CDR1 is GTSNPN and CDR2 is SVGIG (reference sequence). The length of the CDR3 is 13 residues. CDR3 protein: CAWAGRADSPLHF. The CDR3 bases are TGTGCCTGGGCAGGGAGGGCGGATTCACCCCTCCACTTT.

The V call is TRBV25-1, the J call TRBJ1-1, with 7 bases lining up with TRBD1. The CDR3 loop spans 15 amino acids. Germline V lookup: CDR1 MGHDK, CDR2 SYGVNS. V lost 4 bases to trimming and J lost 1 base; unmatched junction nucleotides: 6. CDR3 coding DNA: TGTGCCAGCAGTGGAAGGACAGGAGGGAACACTGAAGCTTTCTTT. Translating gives CASSGRTGGNTEAFF.

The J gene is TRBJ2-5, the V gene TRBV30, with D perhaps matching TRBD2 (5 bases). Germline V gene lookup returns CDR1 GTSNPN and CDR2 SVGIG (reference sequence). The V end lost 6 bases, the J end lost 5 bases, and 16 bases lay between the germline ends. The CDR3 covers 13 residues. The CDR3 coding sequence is TGTGCCTGCCCAAGTGAACCGGGGGAGACCCAGTACTTC. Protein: CACPSEPGETQYF.

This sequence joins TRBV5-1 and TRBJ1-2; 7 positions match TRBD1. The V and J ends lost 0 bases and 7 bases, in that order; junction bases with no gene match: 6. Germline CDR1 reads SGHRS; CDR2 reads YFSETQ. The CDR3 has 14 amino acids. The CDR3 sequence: CASSLATGQFGYTF. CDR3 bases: TGCGCCAGCAGCTTGGCGACAGGGCAGTTTGGCTACACCTTC.

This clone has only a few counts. CDR3 residues: CASSPPGQGSGANVLTF. CDR3 sequence (DNA): TGTGCCAGCAGCCCACCGGGACAGGGGTCAGGGGCCAACGTCCTGACTTTC. This chain uses TRBV7-9 with TRBJ2-6, with TRBD1 matching over 10 bases. The J segment lost 4 bases and the V segment lost 5 bases, leaving 8 bases of the junction unmatched. Germline V gene sequence: CDR1 SEHNR, CDR2 FQNEAQ (reference sequence). The length of the CDR3 is 17 residues.

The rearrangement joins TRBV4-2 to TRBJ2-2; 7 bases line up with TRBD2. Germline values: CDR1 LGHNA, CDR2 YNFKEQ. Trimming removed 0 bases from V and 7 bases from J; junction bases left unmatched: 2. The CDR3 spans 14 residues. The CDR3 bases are TGTGCCAGCAGCCAAGAACAGCGGGGCGGGGAGCTGTTTTTT. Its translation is CASSQEQRGGELFF.

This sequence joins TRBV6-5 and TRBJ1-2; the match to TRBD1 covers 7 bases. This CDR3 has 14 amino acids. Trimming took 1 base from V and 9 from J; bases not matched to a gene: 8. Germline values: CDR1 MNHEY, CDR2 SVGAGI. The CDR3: CASSYFGTALSYTF. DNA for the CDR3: TGTGCCAGCAGTTACTTCGGGACAGCTCTAAGCTACACCTTC.

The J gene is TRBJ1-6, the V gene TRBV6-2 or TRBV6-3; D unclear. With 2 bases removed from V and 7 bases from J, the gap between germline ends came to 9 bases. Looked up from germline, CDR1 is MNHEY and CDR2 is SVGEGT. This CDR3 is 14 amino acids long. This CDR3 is CASSYDTKNSPLHF. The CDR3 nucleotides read TGTGCCAGCAGTTACGATACAAAGAATTCACCCCTCCACTTT.

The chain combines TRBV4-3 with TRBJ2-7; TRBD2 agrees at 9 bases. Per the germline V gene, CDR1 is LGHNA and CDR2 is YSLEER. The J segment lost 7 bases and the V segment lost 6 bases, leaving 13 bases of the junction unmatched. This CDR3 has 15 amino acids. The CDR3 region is CASSQNLAGMGEQYF. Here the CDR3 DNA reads TGCGCCAGCAGTCAGAATCTAGCGGGGATGGGGGAGCAGTACTTC.

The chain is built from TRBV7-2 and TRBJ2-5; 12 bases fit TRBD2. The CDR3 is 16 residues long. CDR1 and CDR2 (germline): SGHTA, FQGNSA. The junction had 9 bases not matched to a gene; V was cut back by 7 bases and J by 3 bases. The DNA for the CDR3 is TGTGCCAGCACCTCAAGGGGACTAGCGGGTAAAGAGACCCAGTACTTC. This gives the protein CASTSRGLAGKETQYF.